Listed below are T cell receptor beta chains from one sample, sequenced in a study of blood T cell repertoires in COVID-19. Measured with immunoSEQ multiplex PCR; TCRdb has only the in-frame clones, and not every one. The sample lists approximately 110,000 clones; roughly nine tenths were seen once. Sequenced: peripheral blood. All receptors derive from a man aged 50-59 years with COVID-19, enrolled during active disease. CDR3s include the opening cysteine and the closing phenylalanine or tryptophan. D genes are given only for firm matches. The size of a clone is reported for some rows only, either as once, few or many, or as a class for expanded clones.

size: -
D: -
J: TRBJ2-1
V: TRBV9
DNA: TGTGCCAGCAGCGTAGAAGGGGTCAACAATGAGCAGTTCTTC
CDR3: CASSVEGVNNEQFF

size: -
D: -
J: TRBJ2-3
V: TRBV5-4
DNA: TGTGCCAGCAGTCTTAGTGAGATCGACACAGATACGCAGTATTTT
CDR3: CASSLSEIDTDTQYF

size: once
D: TRBD2
J: TRBJ2-7
V: TRBV4-1
DNA: TGCGCCAGCAGCCAAGAGGGACTAGCGGGAGGCAGCTACGAGCAGTACTTC
CDR3: CASSQEGLAGGSYEQYF

size: -
D: TRBD2
J: TRBJ2-3
V: TRBV4-1
DNA: TGCGCCAGCAGCCAAGAACTAGCGGGAATAACAGATACGCAGTATTTT
CDR3: CASSQELAGITDTQYF

size: -
D: -
J: TRBJ2-1
V: TRBV28
DNA: TGTGCCAGCAGTAAAGGGGTGGGATACAATGAGCAGTTCTTC
CDR3: CASSKGVGYNEQFF

size: -
D: -
J: TRBJ1-1
V: TRBV4-1
DNA: TGCGCCAGCAGCCAACGGGCCCGCAAGGGGGACACTGAAGCTTTCTTT
CDR3: CASSQRARKGDTEAFF

size: -
D: TRBD1
J: TRBJ1-5
V: TRBV28
DNA: TGTGCCAGCACACTGCGGGGACAGGGGCTTCAGCCCCAGCATTTT
CDR3: CASTLRGQGLQPQHF

size: -
D: TRBD1
J: TRBJ1-3
V: TRBV18
DNA: TGTGCCAGCTCATCGGGACAGGACAACACCATATATTTT
CDR3: CASSSGQDNTIYF

size: -
D: -
J: TRBJ1-5
V: TRBV12-3/TRBV12-4
DNA: TGTGCCAGCACCTGGAGGGACAATCAGCCCCAGCATTTT
CDR3: CASTWRDNQPQHF

size: once
D: -
J: TRBJ2-2
V: TRBV11-3
DNA: TGTGCCAGCAGTACAGGCTCTGCGAACACCGGGGAGCTGTTTTTT
CDR3: CASSTGSANTGELFF

size: -
D: TRBD1
J: TRBJ1-2
V: TRBV9
DNA: TGTGCCAGCAGCGTGGGACAGGATAACTATGGCTACACCTTC
CDR3: CASSVGQDNYGYTF

size: -
D: -
J: TRBJ1-2
V: TRBV5-5
DNA: TGTGCCAGCAGCTTGACAGGGACCTCCTATGGCTACACCTTC
CDR3: CASSLTGTSYGYTF

size: few
D: TRBD2
J: TRBJ2-1
V: TRBV18
DNA: TGTGCCAGCTCACCTTCGCTAGCGGGGGACAATGAGCAGTTCTTC
CDR3: CASSPSLAGDNEQFF

size: -
D: -
J: TRBJ1-2
V: TRBV28
DNA: TGTGCCAGCAGGTTATCCCTGGGCCCAATCTATGGCTACACCTTC
CDR3: CASRLSLGPIYGYTF

size: -
D: -
J: TRBJ1-6
V: TRBV10-1
DNA: TGCGCCAGCATCCCCCCCAGGGTTAATTCACCCCTCCACTTT
CDR3: CASIPPRVNSPLHF

size: -
D: -
J: TRBJ2-7
V: TRBV2
DNA: TGTGCCAGCAGTCCCCTCTACGAGCAGTACTTC
CDR3: CASSPLYEQYF

size: -
D: TRBD2
J: TRBJ2-1
V: TRBV5-4
DNA: TGTGCCAGCAGCTACCCTAGCGGCAATGAGCAGTTCTTC
CDR3: CASSYPSGNEQFF

size: -
D: -
J: TRBJ2-1
V: TRBV9
DNA: TGTGCCAGCAGCGTAGGCGGGCGAGCGTACAATGAGCAGTTCTTC
CDR3: CASSVGGRAYNEQFF

size: -
D: -
J: TRBJ2-1
V: TRBV6-5
DNA: TGTGCCAGCCAAAGTTCACAGAATTCCTACAATGAGCAGTTCTTC
CDR3: CASQSSQNSYNEQFF

size: -
D: TRBD2
J: TRBJ2-1
V: TRBV5-4
DNA: TGTGCCAGCAGCCGAAGCGGGAGGGTCAGGAATGAGCAGTTCTTC
CDR3: CASSRSGRVRNEQFF

size: -
D: TRBD1
J: TRBJ1-6
V: TRBV4-2
DNA: TGTGCCAGCAGCCAAGATCGACAGGGAGTACGATCACCCCTCCACTTT
CDR3: CASSQDRQGVRSPLHF

size: -
D: TRBD1
J: TRBJ1-4
V: TRBV19
DNA: TGTGCCAGTAGTATGCGGACAGGGGGCAAGGCTAATGAAAAACTGTTTTTT
CDR3: CASSMRTGGKANEKLFF

size: -
D: TRBD1
J: TRBJ2-2
V: TRBV27
DNA: TGTGCCAGTTCCCCCCTGGACAGGGACACCGGGGAGCTGTTTTTT
CDR3: CASSPLDRDTGELFF

size: -
D: -
J: TRBJ1-2
V: TRBV28
DNA: TGTGCCAGCAGTCGGGACGCGGGGGGAGGCTACACCTTC
CDR3: CASSRDAGGGYTF

size: -
D: TRBD2
J: TRBJ2-5
V: TRBV9
DNA: TGTGCCAGCAGCCCGGGACTAGCGGGAGGAGGGGGAGAGACCCAGTACTTC
CDR3: CASSPGLAGGGGETQYF

size: -
D: -
J: TRBJ2-5
V: TRBV30
DNA: TGTGCCTGGAGTCGGTTATCGGGACAAGAGACCCAGTACTTC
CDR3: CAWSRLSGQETQYF

size: -
D: -
J: TRBJ2-2
V: TRBV4-1
DNA: TGCGCCAGCAGCCAAGCGGGATGGACTTCCGGGGAGCTGTTTTTT
CDR3: CASSQAGWTSGELFF